This entry lists 30 T cell receptor beta chains sequenced from one sample in a study of control samples from healthy donors and cancer patients. The assay was immunoSEQ multiplex PCR, and TCRdb's table has in-frame clones only and misses some. The top ten clones hold over 1% of a sample with 160,000 or so clones, over 95% of them seen once. The sequenced material came from blood. The receptor set was obtained from a woman aged 25 to 45 in good health.

The chain is built from TRBV27 and TRBJ2-3; D is undetermined. Trimming removed 3 bases from V and 4 bases from J, with 2 bases in between. The CDR3 runs to 11 residues. Germline V gene data show CDR1 as MNHEY and CDR2 as SMNVEV (reference sequence). CDR3 in amino acids: CASSFADTQYF. The CDR3 region has the DNA TGTGCCAGCAGTTTCGCAGATACGCAGTATTTT.

The V and J genes are TRBV4-1 and TRBJ1-2; no clear D. The CDR3 has 15 amino acids. Trimming shortened V by 2 bases and J by 11 bases, and 21 bases separated the two germline ends. Germline lookup yields CDR1 MGHRA and CDR2 YSYEKL. CDR3 region: CASSQKRLGSDKYTF. Here the CDR3 DNA reads TGCGCCAGCAGCCAAAAGAGGCTGGGGAGTGATAAATACACCTTC.

As to this clone: Other DNA sequences in this specimen translate into the identical CDR3. The chain is built from TRBV5-1 and TRBJ1-2; 7 bases are shared with TRBD1. In germline, CDR1 is SGHRS, CDR2 YFSETQ. The CDR3 sequence is 15 residues long. V was clipped by 4 bases and J by 5 bases; unmatched bases: 11. The chain's CDR3 is CASSPRAGGRYGYTF. In nucleotides, the CDR3 is TGCGCCAGCAGCCCGAGGGCAGGGGGGCGGTATGGCTACACCTTC.

This clone appeared a single time. The chain recombines TRBV2 with TRBJ2-7; 9 bases are a match to TRBD1. The CDR3 length is 13 residues. V was clipped by 10 bases and J by 1 base; unmatched bases: 5. The germline CDR1 and CDR2 sequences are SNHLY and FYNNEI. CDR3 loop: CATTGTGSYEQYF. In DNA, the CDR3 is TGTGCCACCACCGGGACAGGGTCCTACGAGCAGTACTTC.

Written as DNA, the CDR3 is TGTGCCAGCAGCTTGGGCGGTCCTAATGAGCAGTTCTTC. This sequence encodes CASSLGGPNEQFF. The rearrangement links TRBV11-3 to TRBJ2-1, with D hard to call. The CDR3 loop spans 13 amino acids. CDR1 is SGHNT and CDR2 is YENEEA in the germline V gene. Trimming removed 3 bases at V and 7 bases at J, with 10 bases between.

The chain carries TRBV7-9 and TRBJ1-5, with TRBD1 identical over 9 bases. The CDR3 totals 15 residues. Germline trimming cut 5 bases from V and 5 bases from J; bases unmatched to any gene: 7. Germline V gives CDR1 SEHNR, CDR2 FQNEAQ (reference sequence). The CDR3 is CASSLWTGADQPQHF. The CDR3 DNA reads as TGTGCCAGCAGCCTTTGGACAGGGGCGGATCAGCCCCAGCATTTT.

The chain links TRBV28 to TRBJ2-1; 12 bases are a match to TRBD2. The CDR3 length is 17 residues. With 6 bases clipped from V and 0 bases from J, the junction kept 6 bases outside the gene matches. Germline V gene sequence: CDR1 MDHEN, CDR2 SYDVKM. The CDR3 reads CASRRLAGDLSYNEQFF. DNA for the CDR3: TGTGCCAGCAGGCGACTAGCGGGAGACCTCTCCTACAATGAGCAGTTCTTC. Variable domain in full (rest from reference TRBV28 and TRBJ2-1): DVKVTQSSRYLVKRTGEKVFLECVQDMDHENMFWYRQDPGLGLRLIYFSYDVKMKEKGDIPEGYSVSREKKERFSLILESASTNQTSMYLCASRRLAGDLSYNEQFFGPGTRLTVL.

The chain has TRBV5-1 and TRBJ2-3; D is unresolved. This CDR3 region has 16 residues. The germline CDR1 and CDR2 sequences are SGHRS and YFSETQ. V lost 0 bases and J lost 2, with 13 bases in between. The CDR3 DNA sequence: TGCGCCAGCAGCTTGGAGGGTAATCTCATCACAGATACGCAGTATTTT. This sequence encodes CASSLEGNLITDTQYF.

The rearrangement joins TRBV18 to TRBJ2-3, with TRBD2 identical over 11 bases. The junction had 1 base not matched to a gene; V was cut back by 2 bases and J by 9 bases. Germline CDR1 is KGHSH and CDR2 is LQKENI. The length of the CDR3 is 13 residues. CDR3 protein: CASSPGTSGTQYF. The CDR3 bases are TGTGCCAGCTCACCAGGGACTAGCGGAACGCAGTATTTT. Supplemented by reference TRBV18 and TRBJ2-3, the full variable domain reads NAGVMQNPRHLVRRRGQEARLRCSPMKGHSHVYWYRQLPEEGLKFMVYLQKENIIDESGMPKERFSAEFPKEGPSILRIQQVVRGDSAAYFCASSPGTSGTQYFGPGTRLTVL.

The genes are TRBV2 and TRBJ2-1, with TRBD2 matching over 10 bases. Germline trimming cut 7 bases from V and 7 bases from J; bases unmatched to any gene: 10. Germline values: CDR1 SNHLY, CDR2 FYNNEI. The CDR3 runs 15 residues. The CDR3 nucleotides read TGTGCCAGCATTCGAACTACTAGCGGGGTGAATGAGCAGTTCTTC. It codes for CASIRTTSGVNEQFF.

This clone turned up a few times. The V gene is TRBV5-4, the J gene TRBJ1-6; no clear D gene. This CDR3 has 15 residues. Germline CDR1 is SGHNT and CDR2 is YYREEE (reference sequence). V was shortened by 3 bases and J by 1 base, with 8 bases between the two germline ends. The CDR3 protein is CASSSVGSYNSPLHF. In nucleotides, the CDR3 is TGTGCCAGCAGCTCTGTGGGGTCCTATAATTCACCCCTCCACTTT.

The rearrangement uses TRBV5-1 and TRBJ2-6, with a possible D match to TRBD1 (6 bases). Germline V gives CDR1 SGHRS, CDR2 YFSETQ. The V end was cut by 0 bases, the J end by 2 bases, with 12 bases between. The CDR3 has 17 residues. The CDR3 nucleotides read TGCGCCAGCAGCTTGGGGGGACACCTTACTGGGGCCAACGTCCTGACTTTC. Its protein is CASSLGGHLTGANVLTF.

This chain links TRBV5-1 with TRBJ1-1; possible D gene TRBD1, 5 bases. There are 18 residues in the CDR3. Germline loops: CDR1 SGHRS, CDR2 YFSETQ. The V end lost 4 bases, the J end lost 4 bases, and 26 bases lay between the germline ends. The CDR3 is CASSVHPGGSVAGTEAFF. CDR3 DNA sequence: TGCGCCAGCAGCGTACACCCCGGGGGATCGGTTGCGGGCACTGAAGCTTTCTTT.

V usage is TRBV27 and J usage is TRBJ2-7; TRBD2 aligns across 10 bases. CDR3 length: 17 amino acids. V was pared by 2 bases and J by 6 bases, with 13 bases of the junction left unmatched. Germline V gene lookup returns CDR1 MNHEY and CDR2 SMNVEV (reference sequence). This CDR3 is CASSLPPLAGVIGEQYF. CDR3 DNA: TGTGCCAGCAGTTTACCCCCGCTAGCGGGAGTTATTGGCGAGCAGTACTTC.

The chain links TRBV25-1 to TRBJ2-5; D ambiguous. The CDR3 covers 16 residues. V was cut by 1 base and J by 2 bases, with 14 bases left in between. Germline V gene lookup returns CDR1 MGHDK and CDR2 SYGVNS. The CDR3 protein is CASSESLGRAQETQYF. In DNA form, the CDR3 reads TGTGCCAGCAGTGAATCCCTCGGCCGGGCACAAGAGACCCAGTACTTC. The variable domain in full, completed from reference TRBV25-1 and TRBJ2-5, reads EADIYQTPRYLVIGTGKKITLECSQTMGHDKMYWYQQDPGMELHLIHYSYGVNSTEKGDLSSESTVSRIRTEHFPLTLESARPSHTSQYLCASSESLGRAQETQYFGPGTRLLVL.

The chain is built from TRBV4-1 and TRBJ2-5; D uncertain. V was shortened by 4 bases and J by 5 bases, with 8 bases between the two germline ends. Germline V lookup: CDR1 MGHRA, CDR2 YSYEKL. This CDR3 comprises 12 residues. The CDR3 spells CASSPLGETQYF. CDR3 bases: TGCGCCAGCAGCCCCTTAGGGGAGACCCAGTACTTC.

V and J are TRBV5-6 and TRBJ2-5, with a possible D match to TRBD1 (6 bases). The CDR3 has 13 residues. The germline CDR1 and CDR2 sequences are SGHDT and YYEEEE. V was cut by 7 bases and J by 5 bases, with 15 bases left in between. DNA for the CDR3: TGTGCCAGCTCGGGACACCCGTCGGAGACCCAGTACTTC. Protein product: CASSGHPSETQYF.

The gene calls are TRBV5-4 and TRBJ2-2; a weak D match, TRBD1 (6 bases). This CDR3 spans 15 amino acids. V lost 4 bases and J lost 0, with 10 bases in between. Germline CDR1 is SGHNT and CDR2 is YYREEE (reference sequence). Here the CDR3 reads CASSEDSPNTGELFF. DNA for the CDR3: TGTGCCAGCAGCGAGGACAGTCCGAACACCGGGGAGCTGTTTTTT.

V gene TRBV6-6 combines with J gene TRBJ2-3; tentatively, D is TRBD2 (6 bases). The CDR3 has 13 residues. Germline V gives CDR1 MNHNY, CDR2 SVGAGI (reference sequence). The V gene lost 7 bases and the J gene lost 8 bases, with 16 bases spanning the gap. The CDR3 bases are TGTGCCAGCACCCCTCCGGAGGGGTCTACGCAGTATTTT. It specifies CASTPPEGSTQYF.

In its sample, this clone was seen a few times. Written as DNA, the CDR3 is TGTGCCATTAACAGGGACTCTGAGCTGTTTTTT. Its protein product is CAINRDSELFF. V and J are TRBV19 and TRBJ2-2; D may be TRBD1 or TRBD2 (6 bases each). CDR1 is LNHDA, CDR2 SQIVND, per germline (reference sequence). This CDR3 contains 11 residues. Trimming cost V 10 bases and J 11 bases, with 14 bases left between them.

The CDR3 is CASSLGSSSYEQYF. CDR3 in DNA: TGCGCCAGCAGCTTGGGCAGTTCCTCCTACGAGCAGTACTTC. V is TRBV5-1 and J is TRBJ2-7; no definite D call. This CDR3 spans 14 amino acids. Trimming removed 0 bases at V and 0 bases at J, with 7 bases between. Germline V CDR1 and CDR2: SGHRS, YFSETQ.

The chain carries TRBV5-8 and TRBJ2-7, with TRBD1 matching 7 bases. The CDR3 spans 14 residues. From germline, CDR1 is SGHTS and CDR2 YDEGEE. J gave up 4 bases and V 4 bases, and 8 bases lay outside the gene matches. The DNA for the CDR3 is TGTGCCAGCAGCCCGGGACAGCGGACTTACGAGCAGTACTTC. This translates into CASSPGQRTYEQYF.

The gene calls are TRBV28 and TRBJ1-1, with 8 bases aligning to TRBD1. Germline V gives CDR1 MDHEN, CDR2 SYDVKM. V lost 1 base, J lost 7 bases, and 5 bases stayed unmatched. The CDR3 is 14 amino acids. The CDR3: CASSLSGGRIEAFF. CDR3 sequence (DNA): TGTGCCAGCAGTTTATCAGGGGGCCGAATTGAAGCTTTCTTT.

The chain links TRBV13 to TRBJ1-5; D perhaps matches TRBD1 (5 bases). This CDR3 is 15 amino acids long. The germline V and J ends were trimmed by 0 bases and 0 bases, with 6 bases remaining between them. Germline values: CDR1 PRHDT, CDR2 FYEKMQ (reference sequence). CDR3 bases: TGTGCCAGCAGCTTAGGGGGGCATAGCAATCAGCCCCAGCATTTT. Its translation is CASSLGGHSNQPQHF.

This clone was detected only a few times. V gene TRBV3-1 (or the pseudogene TRBV3-2) combines with J gene TRBJ1-5, with TRBD1 as a possible D gene (6 bases). Germline V gives CDR1 LGHDT, CDR2 YNNKEL (reference sequence). This CDR3 has 16 amino acids. V was pared by 1 base and J by 8 bases, with 18 bases between. The DNA for the CDR3 is TGTGCCAGCAGCCAAGGGTTCTTGCAGGGGAGGGAGCCCCAGCATTTT. Its translation is CASSQGFLQGREPQHF.

V is TRBV24-1 and J is TRBJ1-2; TRBD1 might be the D (6 bases). Trimming removed 3 bases from V and 7 bases from J, with 17 bases in between. Germline CDR1 KGHDR, CDR2 SFDVKD. The CDR3 runs 15 residues. The CDR3 DNA sequence: TGTGCCACCAGTGATCACACAACAGGGAAAGGTGGCTACACCTTC. This codes for CATSDHTTGKGGYTF.

The J gene is TRBJ1-5, the V gene TRBV4-1, with D perhaps TRBD1 (5 bases). From germline, CDR1 is MGHRA and CDR2 YSYEKL. The V end was cut by 1 base, the J end by 1 base, with 8 bases between. The CDR3 is 15 residues long. The DNA of the CDR3 is TGCGCCAGCAGCCAAGTCCGGGACAGCAATCAGCCCCAGCATTTT. Its translation is CASSQVRDSNQPQHF.

This clone was counted once. The chain has TRBV28 and TRBJ1-2; D ambiguous. Germline values: CDR1 MDHEN, CDR2 SYDVKM. The CDR3 runs 15 residues. Trimming took off 5 bases at V and 9 bases at J, with 22 bases between the two ends. CDR3 region: CASSPADFPMTSYTF. CDR3 coding DNA: TGTGCCAGCAGTCCTGCGGACTTTCCTATGACGAGCTACACCTTC.

The sample holds a few counts of this clone. The chain has TRBV6-5 and TRBJ2-6; D may be TRBD2 (7 bases). V lost 8 bases and J lost 3, with 14 bases in between. The CDR3 contains 15 residues. CDR1 and CDR2 (germline): MNHEY, SVGAGI. The DNA of the CDR3 is TGTGCCAGCGAGGGGGGGGCGGATGGGGCCAACGTCCTGACTTTC. It translates to CASEGGADGANVLTF.

V and J are TRBV28 and TRBJ1-4; 9 bases align to TRBD1. V trimming: 4 bases; J trimming: 8 bases; junction bases outside the gene matches: 11. CDR3 length: 16 residues. Germline assignment: CDR1 MDHEN and CDR2 SYDVKM. CDR3 nucleotide sequence: TGTGCCAGCAGTTCCTCGGGACAGGGAACGAGAGAAAAACTGTTTTTT. Translation gives CASSSSGQGTREKLFF.